This TCR beta chain stems from a study of cytomegalovirus exposure and HLA in healthy donors. On the study more broadly: HLA-typed donors were the source of around 80 million unique TCRs, which an early data release held. Notes on the study in general: V- and J-gene trimming of TCR beta was linked (in a later analysis) to a missense DCLRE1C variant. A previous analysis found most TCR beta V segments productive roughly 87% or roughly 30% of the time.

Primers included in the PCR were 60 Vbeta and 13 Jbeta primers. The method was immunoSEQ multiplex PCR; TCRdb's version includes in-frame clones alone and lacks a portion of them. The table lists 85,000 to 90,000 clones, 65% to 80% of them singletons. This clone appeared a few times. Its antigen is currently unknown. Per the germline V gene, CDR1 is SGHDT and CDR2 is YYEEEE. V shed 4 bases and J shed 4 bases, with 9 bases lying between them. The CDR3 covers 13 residues. This chain links TRBV5-6 with TRBJ1-5; D gene ambiguous. Sequences were obtained from PBMCs. This clonotype was obtained from a man aged 25 to 45 in good health and CMV-seropositive. DNA for the CDR3: TGTGCCAGCAGCGAGGGCCGAAATCAGCCCCAGCATTTT. The encoded protein is CASSEGRNQPQHF. Complete variable domain (other parts from reference TRBV5-6 and TRBJ1-5): DAGVTQSPTHLIKTRGQQVTLRCSPKSGHDTVSWYQQALGQGPQFIFQYYEEEERQRGNFPDRFSGHQFPNYSSELNVNALLLGDSALYLCASSEGRNQPQHFGDGTRLSIL.